The source of this TCR beta chain is a study of human T cells and chemical hapten exposure (dated by TCRdb to the early 2020s). About the full investigation: For sensitization, 2% DPC in acetone was applied to a 2 cm by 2 cm area of upper inner arm skin. Around 30 alopecia patients provided blood for TCR sequencing at one to four time points (pre-sensitization, 2, 6 and 24 weeks). The study tracked peripheral blood TCR repertoire changes in vivo during primary and secondary sensitization to the hapten diphenylcyclopropenone (DPC) in alopecia patients. Alopecia areata with under or over 50% scalp involvement, alopecia totalis and alopecia universalis were represented in the patient cohort, which was mostly female. Throughout the approximately 25-week study period, patients were also given weekly therapeutic DPC doses on the scalp. Patch testing was performed on the upper back with Finn chambers containing 0.01% DPC, and the patch tests were scored after 6 days according to International Contact Dermatitis Research Group standards. Libraries were pooled for sequencing, and per-sample TCR yields varied mainly because of small differences in library volumes within the pool. Blood was sampled from patients pre-sensitization (week 0) and at 2, 6 and about 24 weeks after DPC sensitization.

CDR1 MNHNY and CDR2 SVGAGI are derived from the germline V gene (reference sequence). The CDR3 spans 15 residues, from the cysteine through the phenylalanine. Only the CDR3 region is kept as DNA, spanning 45 bases read in frame from base 1. The junction shows trimming of 6 bases on V and 3 bases on J, plus 14 bases between the germline ends. Receptors were amplified or captured by RACE. Sequencing relied on a NextSeq 500. During library preparation, unique molecular identifiers were attached to individual cDNA molecules so that TCRs could be counted quantitatively and reproducibly. From each blood RNA sample, both TCR alpha and TCR beta chains were sequenced. Turning to the authors' computational methods: The median number of TCRs per sample was 85,000 to 100,000, ranging from about 20,000 to 750,000. V, J and CDR3 annotation of the TCR reads was performed with the Decombinator software suite. Every sample was subsampled to the same number of TCRs (28,000) for the PS versus PT1 abundance plots. TCRs were defined as expanded if absent before sensitization and observed at least eight times at the 2-week time point. The public reads were reanalyzed by TCRdb: fastp trimming at Q25, MiXCR alignment, in-frame beta chains only. Rows with a matching CDR3 protein are joined into one entry that keeps the most common DNA and genes. It is TCRdb's table, rather than the study itself, that gives the V and J calls and clone size. The sample table shows about 110,000 distinct CDR3 sequences, and about a tenth are seen once. The top ten clonotypes cover approximately 2.8% of the sample.

The table lists this clonotype with many counts. Which antigen it targets is not known. No base quality information exists; no much larger clone differs at one position. This specimen's time point label, per the study, means: patch test 2, 6 weeks after DPC sensitization. Sample treatment or condition, as interpreted from the label and publication: therapeutic diphenylcyclopropenone sensitization with weekly scalp DPC. At each patch-test visit, blood was drawn before the patch test was applied. Patients were considered eligible if aged 18 to 70, diagnosed with alopecia and deemed suitable for DPC therapy, and patients were excluded if pregnant. Total RNA was isolated from unfractionated whole blood collected in Tempus Blood RNA tubes. What the authors observed across the whole study: Compared with pre-sensitization or healthy control sets, expanded TCRs formed significantly more large CDR3 similarity clusters, which is consistent with antigen-driven responses. Because all patients had alopecia, a presumed autoimmune disease, the immune response of the patients might differ from that of healthy individuals. No change with DPC sensitization was found in the number of TCRs above 1 in 1000 frequency, and no evidence of global repertoire structure alterations was found. After repeated subsampling, the strength of the expansion versus patch-test correlation and the threshold at which it became significant changed. Patch test score correlated positively with the number of PT1 expanded TCRs, reaching significance at thresholds 8, 16 and 32 but not at 4.

The chain uses TRBV6-6 and TRBJ1-4; D gene: possibly TRBD1, on 6 matching bases. The sequences come from whole blood, collected in connection with sensitization to the hapten diphenylcyclopropenone (DPC). The receptor comes from a middle-aged woman with alopecia areata. Some clones in this sample may be carry-over from other donors' samples. The bases are TGTGCCAGCAGCGTTCAGGGGAGCCCTAATGAAAAACTGTTTTTT. It specifies CASSVQGSPNEKLFF.